This is a list of T cell receptor beta chains from one sample in a study of cytomegalovirus exposure and HLA in healthy donors. The protocol was immunoSEQ multiplex PCR, while the TCRdb copy is restricted to in-frame clones and leaves out a portion. This sample carries 83,000 or so clones, about three quarters of them seen once, and the ten largest clones take approximately 5.7%. The sequenced sample was PBMCs. These receptors all come from a female donor in good health and CMV-seronegative. Both conserved end residues are part of each CDR3. A D gene is named only where the DNA matches it firmly. Size is stated for part of the rows, as once, few or many counts, or as a class when the clone is expanded.

d_gene,j_gene,v_gene,abundance,CDR3aa,CDR3nt
TRBD1,TRBJ2-7,TRBV30,few,CAWSVWDRDSYEQYF,TGTGCCTGGAGTGTATGGGACAGGGACTCCTACGAGCAGTACTTC
TRBD2,TRBJ2-5,TRBV5-6,NA,CASSWRLAAQETQYF,TGTGCCAGCAGCTGGCGACTAGCGGCACAAGAGACCCAGTACTTC
TRBD2,TRBJ2-5,TRBV10-1,NA,CASSPGLAPQETQYF,TGCGCCAGCAGCCCGGGACTAGCGCCCCAAGAGACCCAGTACTTC
TRBD1,TRBJ1-1,TRBV5-1,once,CASSGTGGKGFTEAFF,TGCGCCAGCAGCGGAACAGGGGGGAAGGGGTTCACTGAAGCTTTCTTT
NA,TRBJ1-2,TRBV30,NA,CAWSGRGYTF,TGTGCCTGGAGTGGTAGAGGCTACACCTTC
NA,TRBJ1-4,TRBV7-9,NA,CASSLSGAAIREKLFF,TGTGCCAGCAGCCTAAGTGGGGCGGCGATTCGCGAAAAACTGTTTTTT
NA,TRBJ1-1,TRBV6-5,few,CASSGTGPAPEAFF,TGTGCCAGCAGTGGAACAGGGCCCGCCCCTGAAGCTTTCTTT
TRBD1,TRBJ1-1,TRBV19,NA,CASVDPGQGITEAFF,TGTGCCAGTGTAGATCCGGGACAGGGTATCACTGAAGCTTTCTTT
NA,TRBJ2-6,TRBV28,few,CASSGQGGSGANVLTF,TGTGCCAGCAGTGGACAGGGAGGGTCTGGGGCCAACGTCCTGACTTTC
NA,TRBJ1-2,TRBV7-8,NA,CASSQSNNYGYTF,TGTGCCAGCAGTCAATCTAATAACTATGGCTACACCTTC
TRBD2,TRBJ2-1,TRBV6-1,NA,CASLQAGAGHEQFF,TGTGCCAGCCTTCAAGCGGGGGCAGGGCATGAGCAGTTCTTC
NA,TRBJ2-5,TRBV5-1,NA,CASSLVAGGGQETQYF,TGCGCCAGCAGCTTGGTAGCAGGGGGAGGTCAAGAGACCCAGTACTTC
NA,TRBJ1-6,TRBV9,once,CASSVGGGNSPLHF,TGTGCCAGCAGCGTTGGGGGAGGAAATTCACCCCTCCACTTT
NA,TRBJ2-7,TRBV10-3,few,CAIRETGSEQYF,TGTGCCATCAGGGAAACAGGGTCCGAGCAGTACTTC
TRBD2,TRBJ2-7,TRBV5-4,NA,CASSTGLAGAAYEQYF,TGTGCCAGCAGCACGGGGCTAGCGGGGGCCGCCTACGAGCAGTACTTC
TRBD1,TRBJ2-7,TRBV6-6,NA,CASRDRDRDSYEQYF,TGTGCCAGCAGGGACCGGGACAGGGACTCCTACGAGCAGTACTTC
TRBD1,TRBJ2-7,TRBV6-5,NA,CASSYRTGSDEQYF,TGTGCCAGCAGTTACAGGACAGGGAGCGACGAGCAGTACTTC
TRBD1,TRBJ1-6,TRBV30,NA,CAWNPTGASPLHF,TGTGCCTGGAATCCAACAGGGGCCTCACCCCTCCACTTT
TRBD1,TRBJ2-2,TRBV7-2,NA,CASSRQGADTGELFF,TGTGCCAGCAGCCGACAGGGGGCCGACACCGGGGAGCTGTTTTTT
NA,TRBJ1-1,TRBV29-1,NA,CSAHLGGENTEAFF,TGCAGCGCTCACTTGGGAGGGGAGAACACTGAAGCTTTCTTT
TRBD2,TRBJ2-3,TRBV18,NA,CASSPPSSGGAQNTQYF,TGTGCCAGCTCACCACCTTCTAGCGGGGGGGCCCAGAATACGCAGTATTTT
NA,TRBJ2-7,TRBV15,NA,CATSRVVGRGTYEQYF,TGTGCCACCAGCAGAGTTGTTGGGAGAGGAACCTACGAGCAGTACTTC
NA,TRBJ2-7,TRBV27,NA,CASSPSYEQYF,TGTGCCAGCAGCCCTTCCTACGAGCAGTACTTC
TRBD1,TRBJ2-7,TRBV19,NA,CASSPGDRTPSYEQYF,TGTGCCAGTAGTCCTGGGGACAGGACCCCCTCCTACGAGCAGTACTTC
NA,TRBJ1-5,TRBV15,NA,CATSRDRGGQPQHF,TGTGCCACCAGCAGAGATAGAGGGGGACAGCCCCAGCATTTT
NA,TRBJ1-5,TRBV28,once,CASSSTSNFNQPQHF,TGTGCCAGCAGTTCTACTTCAAACTTCAATCAGCCCCAGCATTTT
NA,TRBJ1-2,TRBV5-1,few,CASSLNGVGGDGYTF,TGCGCCAGCAGCTTGAACGGGGTAGGAGGAGATGGCTACACCTTC
TRBD2,TRBJ2-1,TRBV5-5,few,CASSSAGGLYNEQFF,TGTGCCAGCAGCTCGGCGGGGGGGCTATACAATGAGCAGTTCTTC
NA,TRBJ2-5,TRBV5-4,NA,CASSLRGRRETQYF,TGTGCCAGCAGCTTGAGAGGGAGACGGGAGACCCAGTACTTC
NA,TRBJ1-1,TRBV5-4,NA,CASSFQGFSEAFF,TGTGCCAGCAGCTTTCAGGGGTTCTCTGAAGCTTTCTTT
TRBD2,TRBJ2-7,TRBV7-9,NA,CASSSPGLAGDEQYF,TGTGCCAGCAGCTCGCCCGGACTAGCGGGGGACGAGCAGTACTTC
TRBD1,TRBJ2-1,TRBV4-1,NA,CASSQSTGGSYNEQFF,TGCGCCAGCAGCCAATCCACAGGGGGCTCATACAATGAGCAGTTCTTC
NA,TRBJ2-7,TRBV7-2,NA,CASSQVPANEQYF,TGTGCCAGCAGCCAGGTGCCGGCGAACGAGCAGTACTTC
NA,TRBJ2-6,TRBV12-2,NA,CASRLGVAVWGLGGAGANVLTF,TGTGCAAGTCGCTTAGGAGTAGCGGTCTGGGGACTTGGGGGTGCTGGGGCCAACGTCCTGACTTTC
TRBD2,TRBJ2-2,TRBV7-9,NA,CASSPPSGGLNTGELFF,TGTGCCAGCAGCCCCCCAAGCGGGGGGCTAAACACCGGGGAGCTGTTTTTT
TRBD2,TRBJ2-2,TRBV7-7,NA,CASSPRLAGKTGELFF,TGTGCTAGCAGCCCCAGACTAGCGGGAAAGACCGGGGAGCTGTTTTTT
NA,TRBJ2-3,TRBV21-1,few,CASIGGEEGNTQYF,TGTGCCAGCATTGGGGGGGAGGAAGGGAATACGCAGTATTTT
NA,TRBJ1-2,TRBV28,NA,CASRSGENYGYTF,TGTGCCAGCAGGTCAGGGGAGAACTATGGCTACACCTTC
NA,TRBJ2-1,TRBV5-1,NA,CASSAEGTEQFF,TGCGCCAGCAGCGCGGAGGGGACTGAGCAGTTCTTC
TRBD2,TRBJ2-1,TRBV6-5,NA,CASRVKRGGLNEQFF,TGTGCCAGCAGGGTAAAGCGGGGGGGCCTTAATGAGCAGTTCTTC
NA,TRBJ1-2,TRBV14,NA,CASSQDRSPLLGGYTF,TGTGCCAGCAGCCAAGATAGGAGTCCACTGTTAGGTGGCTACACCTTC
NA,TRBJ2-7,TRBV7-9,NA,CASSPDWPGEQYF,TGTGCCAGCAGCCCTGACTGGCCGGGCGAGCAGTACTTC
NA,TRBJ2-5,TRBV28,NA,CASSLPDRRETQYF,TGTGCCAGCAGTTTACCCGACAGGAGGGAGACCCAGTACTTC
TRBD1,TRBJ1-2,TRBV27,NA,CASSLYPGQGRYTF,TGTGCCAGCAGTTTATATCCGGGACAGGGGCGCTACACCTTC
NA,TRBJ1-5,TRBV18,NA,CASSPGRDQPQHF,TGTGCCAGCTCACCAGGGAGAGATCAGCCCCAGCATTTT
NA,TRBJ2-5,TRBV7-6,NA,CASSLAVRTMETQYF,TGTGCCAGCAGCTTAGCAGTACGGACAATGGAGACCCAGTACTTC
TRBD1,TRBJ1-2,TRBV5-1,few,CASSGRTGTSGYTF,TGCGCCAGCAGCGGAAGGACAGGAACCTCTGGCTACACCTTC
NA,TRBJ2-5,TRBV28,NA,CASTVGGRRETQYF,TGTGCCAGCACGGTCGGGGGGCGGAGAGAGACCCAGTACTTC
NA,TRBJ2-7,TRBV7-8,NA,CASSLRALAGGGNEQYF,TGTGCCAGCAGCTTAAGGGCCCTGGCCGGGGGAGGAAACGAGCAGTACTTC
TRBD2,TRBJ2-1,TRBV9,NA,CASSGFSGRADEQFF,TGTGCCAGCAGCGGGTTTAGCGGGAGGGCCGATGAGCAGTTCTTC
TRBD2,TRBJ2-1,TRBV28,NA,CASSPDTSATYNEQFF,TGTGCCAGCAGTCCCGATACTAGCGCCACCTACAATGAGCAGTTCTTC
TRBD1,TRBJ1-2,TRBV28,NA,CASAQGGPVYGYTF,TGTGCCAGCGCCCAAGGGGGCCCGGTCTATGGCTACACCTTC
TRBD1,TRBJ1-1,TRBV5-1,NA,CASSLGTGGDTEAFF,TGCGCCAGCAGCTTGGGCACAGGGGGAGACACTGAAGCTTTCTTT